The entry that follows covers one TCR beta chain sequence. Its target is unknown. The data were obtained in a study of tumor-infiltrating lymphocytes in primary liver carcinoma. Study overall: Tumors, staged T1-T3 N0M0, spanned roughly 4 to 10 cm.

Joint extraction of RNA and DNA used roughly 19-31 mg of bulk tissue that was unsorted. Donors underwent surgery for histopathologically diagnosed primary liver carcinoma. From around 0.5 ug of total RNA, TCR beta-specific cDNA was reverse-transcribed using a constant-region primer. Three rounds of nested multiplex PCR with slightly modified ARM-PCR produced TCR beta libraries. TRBV1-TRBV30 forward primers and a C-beta reverse primer were used in the first two PCR rounds, which each ran for approximately 10 cycles. TCRdb fed the multiplex PCR reads into MiXCR, producing one record per CDR3 protein. The sample shows fewer than 85,000 distinct CDR3 sequences, under 75% of them seen only once. CDR3 size: 16 residues. In germline, CDR1 is SQVTM, CDR2 ANQGSEA. Germline trimming cut 5 bases from V and 6 bases from J; bases unmatched to any gene: 14. General study points: Tumor region pairs shared more overlap than did tumor-adjacent and tumor-blood pairs. Against blood, tumors held a significantly higher top-250-clone fraction (p = 0.039).

The clonotype comes from a man aged 40-49 years with primary liver carcinoma and hepatitis B virus infection. J is TRBJ2-1 and V is TRBV29-1; 9 nucleotides align to TRBD2. Sequenced input: tumor-adjacent normal liver tissue. CDR3 amino acids: CSVSTSGSLPFNEQFF. CDR3 bases: TGCAGCGTTTCGACTAGCGGAAGTCTCCCCTTCAATGAGCAGTTCTTC.